This TCR beta chain was recovered during a study of regulatory T cells in long-lasting Graves disease. Study-level findings and limits: The study found TRBV28, TRBJ1-2 and TRBJ2-5 favored in persistent disease.

Both iRepertoire HTBI primers and Arm-PCR of CDR3 regions were used to build the TCR beta libraries. TCRdb redid the calling of the multiplex PCR reads with MiXCR, one entry per CDR3 protein. The table includes 400,000 to 500,000 distinct CDR3 sequences, roughly 21% detected once. Time point of the sample: persistent/refractory GD, antithyroid drugs over 5 years with positive TRAb. Extracted RNA from PBMCs served as the source of the TCR library. Losses at the gene ends were 2 bases for V and 3 bases for J; bases not matched to a gene: 9. CDR1 is MDHEN, CDR2 SYDVKM, per germline. The CDR3 totals 16 residues. In regard to this clonotype: Its antigen is undetermined.

This TCR was recovered from a female donor with Graves disease. The V call is TRBV28, the J call TRBJ2-7; TRBD1 matches 8 bases. Sequencing was performed on peripheral blood mononuclear cells (PBMCs), taken when the disease was refractory, from a patient treated with antithyroid drugs. The CDR3 spells CASSLKRPTGVYEQYF. As DNA, the CDR3 is TGTGCCAGCAGTTTAAAGAGGCCGACAGGGGTCTACGAGCAGTACTTC.